One T cell receptor (beta chain) is described in this entry. Profiled with immunoSEQ multiplex PCR; TCRdb holds only in-frame clones, not every one. The profile shows about 180,000 clones, 85% to 90% of them singletons. The data stem from a study of T cell responses to AZD1222 COVID-19 vaccine. This CDR3 is built from 15 residues. With V trimmed by 6 bases and J by 0 bases, 4 bases remained unmatched. Germline-derived CDR1 and CDR2 are LNHDA and SQIVND (reference sequence). The sequencing here drew on peripheral blood, taken 28 days after the second AZD1222 dose. This TCR derives from an adult who received the AZD1222 COVID-19 vaccine. The rearrangement links TRBV19 to TRBJ1-3; TRBD1 matches at 8 bases. The DNA of the CDR3 is TGTGCCAGTAGCCAGACAGGGGTCTCTGGAAACACCATATATTTT. Its protein is CASSQTGVSGNTIYF.